Sequencing of this T cell receptor beta chain was carried out in a study of Ad26.COV2.S vaccination and SARS-CoV-2 variants listed by TCRdb under 2021. Describing the broader study: Donors in the vaccine arm were drawn from COV1001, a phase I-IIa trial of Ad26.COV2.S in healthy adults that was multicentre, randomized, double-blind and placebo-controlled. Ad26.COV2.S was given intramuscularly at 5x10^10 or 1x10^11 viral particles, as a single shot or as two shots 56 days apart. A total of approximately 30 samples were included in the TCR-sequenced set, comprising around 19 Ad26.COV2.S vaccine recipients, 5 placebo recipients and 8 SARS-CoV-2 convalescent individuals. Trial participants were randomized into five groups of five: low-dose or high-dose Ad26.COV2.S given once or twice, or placebo on both occasions. Investigators remained blinded to trial group allocation during experiments and outcome assessment. TCRbeta repertoire sequencing was used to assess the specificity and breadth of SARS-CoV-2-reactive T cell receptors after Ad26.COV2.S vaccination.

With regard to this clone: This receptor's antigen is unknown. There are no base qualities to consult, and no much larger clone falls within one base.

On the study overall, not on this receptor specifically: The study lacked the statistical power to compare responses across vaccine doses or regimens. Higher spike-specific TCR breadth was observed in Ad26.COV2.S recipients than in placebo recipients (P = 0.0014). Substantial breadth of spike-specific CD8+ and CD4+ T cell responses was reported after vaccination. It was noted by the authors that total T cell responses may have been underestimated by the TCR breadth and depth analyses. Vaccine and placebo recipients had similar non-spike TCR breadth, a finding consistent with the vaccine containing only spike.

Reading from cysteine to phenylalanine, the CDR3 counts 13 amino acids. Kept here is only the CDR3 DNA, which spans 39 bases and is read in frame from base 1. Taken from the germline V gene, the CDR1 and CDR2 loops are MNHNS and SASEGT. V is shortened by 3 bases, J by 8 bases, and the region joining them spans 10 bases. The immunoSEQ Assay was the method used to sequence TCRbeta CDR3 regions. After extraction, genomic DNA underwent amplification by bias-controlled multiplex PCR, followed by high-throughput sequencing. Processing in the source paper ran as follows. To quantify the absolute abundance of every unique TCRbeta CDR3 region, sequences were collapsed and filtered. Usable DNA was measured by amplifying reference genes present in all nucleated cells, and TCRbeta template counts were normalized to that usable DNA to estimate T cell fraction. Repertoire TCRs were annotated as SARS-CoV-2-specific by exact matching of V gene, CDR3 amino acid sequence and J gene to a known reactive TCR set. The reference SARS-CoV-2 TCR set came from MIRA and was filtered for enrichment in COVID-19-positive ImmuneCODE repertoires, removing public or cross-reactive TCRs. Drawing on the MIRA antigens, annotated TCRs were analysed further at the level of specific ORF or position within ORF. Depth was the summed frequency of annotated unique rearrangements, while breadth was defined as annotated unique rearrangements over total unique productive rearrangements. Two-sided Wilcoxon rank-sum tests were applied when comparing TCR breadth between groups. The table was pulled from immuneACCESS by TCRdb, which kept in-frame rearrangements only. Such tables lose some clones; where checked, under half of the loss comes from unresolved V genes, and the rest has no known cause. Clone size and V and J calls were adopted from that table, with D and trimming inferred from the DNA. Across this sample there are 350,000 to 600,000 clones, with roughly nine tenths seen only once. Clones ranked in the top ten supply 1.5% to 2% of the sample.

The label giving this sample's treatment or condition can be read as: approximately 18 received Ad26.COV2.S at low or high dose, single or two shots; a few received placebo; per-sample allocation not given. For vaccine and placebo recipients, the sequenced repertoires came from samples collected on day 63 after the first injection. Cohort 1b enrolled roughly 25 adults aged 18-55 years at a single site in Boston, USA, between 29 July and 7 August 2020. Ad26.COV2.S consisted of a replication-incompetent adenovirus type 26 vector by which a prefusion-stabilized SARS-CoV-2 spike protein from the original Wuhan strain was expressed.

The sequence came from a person aged 18 to 59 who received the Ad26.COV2.S COVID-19 vaccine or a placebo. The sample was peripheral blood, taken in a trial of Ad26.COV2.S vaccine versus placebo. The chain joins TRBV6-1 to TRBJ1-4, with an unclear D gene assignment. In nucleotides, the sequence is TGTGCCAGCAGTGAGATGGTAACAGAAAAACTGTTTTTT. Translated, this is CASSEMVTEKLFF.